This entry is about one T cell receptor beta chain. Its ends do not fully match the called genes, so a read error is possible. The data were taken from a study of cytomegalovirus exposure and HLA in healthy donors. PCR used 60 Vbeta primers and 13 Jbeta primers. The method was immunoSEQ multiplex PCR; TCRdb's version includes in-frame clones alone and lacks a portion of them. Of fewer than 200,000 clones in the sample, 81% were seen once. The source of this sequence is a woman between 18 and 30 years old in good health and CMV-seropositive. The sample taken for sequencing was PBMCs.

The CDR3: CSATPGGF. CDR3 bases: TGCAGTGCTACACCGGGGGGGTTT. The chain has TRBV20-1 and TRBJ1-6, with D tentatively TRBD1 (5 bases). This CDR3 contains 8 residues. The germline gives CDR1 DFQATT, CDR2 SNEGSKA (reference sequence).